The TCR beta chain under discussion was sequenced for a study of blood T cell repertoires in COVID-19. Data came from immunoSEQ multiplex PCR; TCRdb stores just in-frame clones and leaves some out. The table lists about 210,000 clones, approximately 88% of them singletons. CDR1 is SGHTA and CDR2 is FQGNSA in the germline V gene. The CDR3 spans 16 residues. V shed 2 bases and J shed 4 bases, with 17 bases lying between them. This TCR was sampled from a young woman who had recovered from COVID-19. The sample was PBMCs or T cells enriched from blood (not recorded which). V gene TRBV7-2 combines with J gene TRBJ2-5, with D maybe TRBD2 (6 bases). CDR3 bases: TGTGCCAGCAGCTTAATCGGATATACGGAGGGAGAGACCCAGTACTTC. Translation gives CASSLIGYTEGETQYF. Using reference TRBV7-2 and TRBJ2-5 for the parts outside the CDR3, the full variable domain is GAGVSQSPSNKVTEKGKDVELRCDPISGHTALYWYRQSLGQGLEFLIYFQGNSAPDKSGLPSDRFSAERTGGSVSTLTIQRTQQEDSAVYLCASSLIGYTEGETQYFGPGTRLLVL.